The 4 T cell receptor beta chains below were found in one sample sequenced in a study of neurological immune-mediated disorders. One entry per CDR3 protein, called by TCRdb with MiXCR from the 5' RACE reads. This sample has approximately 82,000 distinct CDR3 sequences, with about 2.5% found just once. Sequenced sample: PBMCs. Receptor source: a woman in her twenties or thirties with multiple sclerosis.

This clonotype was seen ten or more times. V is TRBV5-1 and J is TRBJ2-1, with D maybe TRBD1 (5 bases). The CDR3 consists of 15 residues. The V gene lost 3 bases and the J gene lost 0 bases, with 10 bases spanning the gap. Germline CDR1 is SGHRS and CDR2 is YFSETQ. CDR3 DNA sequence: TGCGCCAGCAGCTCACAGGTCAGCTCCTACAATGAGCAGTTCTTC. It specifies CASSSQVSSYNEQFF.

This clonotype has at least ten counts. V is TRBV7-2 and J is TRBJ2-1; 7 bases match TRBD2. The CDR3 is 15 amino acids. With 6 bases clipped from V and 3 bases from J, the junction kept 8 bases outside the gene matches. Germline V CDR1 and CDR2: SGHTA, FQGNSA. CDR3 nucleotide sequence: TGTGCCAGCAGGATAGATGCTAGCGGCTACAATGAGCAGTTCTTC. It codes for CASRIDASGYNEQFF.

This clonotype was counted ten times or more. The chain is built from TRBV7-2 and TRBJ2-5; 7 bases align to TRBD2. From germline, CDR1 is SGHTA and CDR2 FQGNSA. The V and J ends lost 8 bases and 3 bases, in that order; junction bases with no gene match: 9. CDR3 length equals 14 residues. DNA of the CDR3: TGTGCCAGCCTCGAACGAGCGGGGAAAGAGACCCAGTACTTC. Translated, it gives CASLERAGKETQYF.

This clonotype showed up many times. The chain is built from TRBV6-5 and TRBJ2-1; D is possibly TRBD2 (6 bases). Per the germline V gene, CDR1 is MNHEY and CDR2 is SVGAGI. The CDR3 is 16 residues long. The V end was cut by 4 bases, the J end by 6 bases, with 19 bases between. This CDR3 is CASSFGGRGGINEQFF. In DNA form, the CDR3 reads TGTGCCAGCAGTTTCGGGGGTAGGGGCGGGATCAATGAGCAGTTCTTC.